This TCR beta chain was sequenced in a study of neurological immune-mediated disorders. V dropped 2 bases and J dropped 2 bases, with 4 bases sitting between them. From germline, CDR1 is MNHNS and CDR2 SASEGT. CDR3 length: 13 residues. Of note for this clonotype: Antigen specificity is unknown.

TCRdb reanalysed the 5' RACE reads using MiXCR and keeps one entry per CDR3 protein. Found here are 54,000 or so distinct CDR3 sequences, around 4% of them singletons; the top ten hold 6.5%. Study-wide findings and caveats: Phylogenetic grouping put 18 of 34 multiple sclerosis patients' repertoires into one related-CDR3 cluster, a possible signature.

The chain links TRBV6-1 to TRBJ1-5; D not certain. Sequenced: PBMCs. The receptor was isolated from a man in his 60s with multiple sclerosis. The CDR3, as DNA: TGTGCCAGCAGTGAACTGGGCAATCAGCCCCAGCATTTT. Protein product: CASSELGNQPQHF.